This TCR beta chain was documented in a study of blood T cell repertoires in COVID-19. Clones were read by immunoSEQ multiplex PCR, and TCRdb kept only the in-frame ones, dropping some. The table shows approximately 440,000 clones, with 90% occurring only once. Germline V gene lookup returns CDR1 LNHNV and CDR2 YYDKDF (reference sequence). The CDR3 consists of 14 residues. Between the trimmed V and J ends, which lost 3 bases and 2 bases, there was a span of 11 bases. This TCR derives from a man younger than 35 who had recovered from COVID-19. Material: PBMCs or T cells enriched from blood (not recorded which). The chain is built from TRBV15 and TRBJ2-7, with D perhaps TRBD2 (6 bases). CDR3 DNA: TGTGCCACCAGCAGTGTCAGGGAGGCCTACGAGCAGTACTTC. Its protein is CATSSVREAYEQYF.